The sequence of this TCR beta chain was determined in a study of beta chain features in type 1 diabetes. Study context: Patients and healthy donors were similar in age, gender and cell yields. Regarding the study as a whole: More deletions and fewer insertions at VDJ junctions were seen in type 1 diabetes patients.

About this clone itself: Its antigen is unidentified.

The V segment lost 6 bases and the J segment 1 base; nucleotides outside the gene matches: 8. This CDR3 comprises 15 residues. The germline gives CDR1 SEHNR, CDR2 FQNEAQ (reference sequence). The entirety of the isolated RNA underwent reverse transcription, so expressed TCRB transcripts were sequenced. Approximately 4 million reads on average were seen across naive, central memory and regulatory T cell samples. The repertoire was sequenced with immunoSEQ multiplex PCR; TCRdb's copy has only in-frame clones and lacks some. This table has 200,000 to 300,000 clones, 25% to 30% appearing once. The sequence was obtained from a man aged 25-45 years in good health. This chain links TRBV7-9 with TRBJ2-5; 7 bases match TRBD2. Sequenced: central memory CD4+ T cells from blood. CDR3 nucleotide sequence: TGTGCCAGCAGTTCTTGGCTAGCGGCCCAAGAGACCCAGTACTTC. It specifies CASSSWLAAQETQYF. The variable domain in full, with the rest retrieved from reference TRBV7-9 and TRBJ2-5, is DTGVSQNPRHKITKRGQNVTFRCDPISEHNRLYWYRQTLGQGPEFLTYFQNEAQLEKSRLLSDRFSAERPKGSFSTLEIQRTEQGDSAMYLCASSSWLAAQETQYFGPGTRLLVL.